This entry lists 19 T cell receptor beta chains sequenced from one sample in a study of T cells after yellow fever vaccination. Via MiXCR, TCRdb re-called the 5' RACE reads, giving one row per CDR3 protein. The repertoire includes some 390,000 distinct CDR3 sequences, about 6.2% of them detected once, and approximately 16% sits in the top ten. Sample: PBMCs, taken 5 days after the yellow fever booster vaccination. Receptors were obtained from a man aged 30 to 45 who received the YFV17D yellow fever vaccine.

The chain uses TRBV14 and TRBJ1-1; D may be TRBD1 (5 bases). The V gene lost 0 bases and the J gene lost 6 bases, with 11 bases spanning the gap. The CDR3 is 14 amino acids. Per the germline V gene, CDR1 is SGHDN and CDR2 is FVKESK. CDR3 DNA sequence: TGTGCCAGCAGCCAAGATTGGGGGGGGGCTGAAGCTTTCTTT. Residues: CASSQDWGGAEAFF.

The CDR3 DNA reads TGCGCCAGCAGCCCCGGGACAGGTCTGGGGGTCCCTGGAAACACCATATATTTT. As protein: CASSPGTGLGVPGNTIYF. The J gene is TRBJ1-3, the V gene TRBV5-1; 8 bases fit TRBD1. Germline CDR1 reads SGHRS; CDR2 reads YFSETQ. The CDR3 length is 18 residues. With V trimmed by 4 bases and J by 2 bases, 14 bases remained unmatched.

The gene calls are TRBV28 and TRBJ2-5; perhaps TRBD2 as D (6 bases). Germline lookup yields CDR1 MDHEN and CDR2 SYDVKM. Trimming pared 6 bases from V and 2 bases from J, leaving 19 bases between. This CDR3 has 16 residues. CDR3 sequence reads: CASSQALRTNQETQYF. CDR3 DNA sequence: TGTGCCAGCAGCCAAGCCCTAAGGACTAATCAAGAGACCCAGTACTTC.

In this sample, this clonotype turned up a few times. The chain employs TRBV11-2 and TRBJ1-2, with 7 bases matching TRBD1. J lost 8 bases, V lost 5 bases, and 8 bases had no gene match. The CDR3 contains 13 residues. Per the germline V gene, CDR1 is SGHAT and CDR2 is FQNNGV. The CDR3: CASSKTGPRGYTF. The CDR3 coding sequence is TGTGCCAGCAGCAAGACAGGGCCTAGGGGCTACACCTTC.

This clonotype came up many times. This rearrangement joins TRBV9 to TRBJ2-2; 7 bases match TRBD1. Trimming cost V 5 bases and J 3 bases; bases outside gene matches: 4. This CDR3 region has 14 residues. Germline values: CDR1 SGDLS, CDR2 YYNGEE. The CDR3 nucleotides read TGTGCCAGCAGGCTCCAGGGGGACACCGGGGAGCTGTTTTTT. Protein product: CASRLQGDTGELFF.

The sample holds a few counts of this clonotype. The chain is built from TRBV3-1 and TRBJ2-7, with 8 positions matching TRBD2. Trimming removed 2 bases from V and 4 bases from J; junction bases left unmatched: 10. This CDR3 has 16 residues. Germline V gene data show CDR1 as LGHDT and CDR2 as YNNKEL (reference sequence). Here the CDR3 DNA reads TGTGCCAGCAGCCAAAAAGGGGCGGCGGGGGGATACGAGCAGTACTTC. This codes for CASSQKGAAGGYEQYF.

This clonotype was recorded many times. CDR3 sequence: CSARDYRKNTGELFF. In DNA form, the CDR3 reads TGCAGTGCTAGAGATTACAGAAAGAACACCGGGGAGCTGTTTTTT. The genes are TRBV20-1 and TRBJ2-2; no reliable D call. Trimming removed 0 bases from V and 1 base from J, with 9 bases in between. CDR3 length: 15 amino acids. CDR1 and CDR2 from the germline V gene are DFQATT and SNEGSKA (reference sequence).

This clonotype was detected a few times. V and J are TRBV11-2 and TRBJ2-7; 8 bases line up with TRBD2. CDR3 length: 18 residues. The germline V gene has CDR1 SGHAT and CDR2 FQNNGV. The J segment lost 0 bases and the V segment lost 0 bases, leaving 10 bases of the junction unmatched. For the CDR3, the DNA is TGTGCCAGCAGCTTAGATTCGGGAGGGCCTTTATTCTCCTACGAGCAGTACTTC. Its translation is CASSLDSGGPLFSYEQYF.

This clonotype occurred many times. CDR3 region: CASENSRSSYNEQFF. The CDR3 DNA is TGTGCCAGCGAGAATTCCAGGAGCTCCTACAATGAGCAGTTCTTC. The chain uses TRBV28 and TRBJ2-1; D not resolved. Looked up from germline, CDR1 is MDHEN and CDR2 is SYDVKM. The V gene lost 8 bases and the J gene lost 0 bases, with 14 bases spanning the gap. This CDR3 is built from 15 residues.

This clonotype was counted only a few times. The J gene is TRBJ2-3, the V gene TRBV7-2; D is unclear. Between the trimmed V and J ends, which lost 1 base and 0 bases, there was a span of 8 bases. The CDR3 loop spans 15 amino acids. Germline V gene lookup returns CDR1 SGHTA and CDR2 FQGNSA. The CDR3 loop is CASSLDRASTDTQYF. CDR3 nucleotide sequence: TGTGCCAGCAGCTTAGACCGGGCCAGCACAGATACGCAGTATTTT. Looking up the rest from reference TRBV7-2 and TRBJ2-3 gives the full variable domain: GAGVSQSPSNKVTEKGKDVELRCDPISGHTALYWYRQSLGQGLEFLIYFQGNSAPDKSGLPSDRFSAERTGGSVSTLTIQRTQQEDSAVYLCASSLDRASTDTQYFGPGTRLTVL.

This clonotype showed up just a few times. The rearrangement links TRBV5-1 to TRBJ1-2; possible D gene TRBD1, 5 bases. The CDR3 runs 13 residues. V was cut by 7 bases and J by 4 bases, with 14 bases left in between. Germline CDR1 SGHRS, CDR2 YFSETQ. CDR3 in amino acids: CASAWGESYGYTF. The DNA of the CDR3 is TGCGCCAGCGCCTGGGGGGAGAGCTATGGCTACACCTTC.

This clonotype was found a few times. The chain couples TRBV4-3 to TRBJ2-3; TRBD2 matches at 7 bases. This CDR3 has 17 amino acids. V lost 0 bases to trimming and J lost 0 bases; unmatched junction nucleotides: 6. Germline-derived CDR1 and CDR2 are LGHNA and YSLEER. The CDR3 DNA follows: TGCGCCAGCAGCCAAGATGTGGATAGCGGGAGCACAGATACGCAGTATTTT. Its protein is CASSQDVDSGSTDTQYF.

The V gene is TRBV10-2, the J gene TRBJ2-7, with 11 nucleotides matching TRBD1. Germline V lookup: CDR1 WSHSY, CDR2 SAAADI. V lost 4 bases to trimming and J lost 7 bases; unmatched junction nucleotides: 6. CDR3 length: 14 amino acids. The CDR3 coding sequence is TGCGCCAGCAGTGTTGGGGGACAGGGGGAAGAGCAGTACTTC. Protein product: CASSVGGQGEEQYF.

The chain joins TRBV20-1 to TRBJ2-1; 11 positions agree with TRBD2. Looked up from germline, CDR1 is DFQATT and CDR2 is SNEGSKA (reference sequence). The CDR3 runs 18 residues. Losses at the gene ends were 3 bases for V and 4 bases for J; bases not matched to a gene: 14. CDR3 region: CSASSLAGGPSGYNEQFF. The CDR3 coding sequence is TGCAGTGCTAGTTCTTTAGCGGGAGGGCCAAGTGGGTACAATGAGCAGTTCTTC.

This clonotype occurred a few times. The DNA for the CDR3 is TGTGCCTGGGAGATGGGCTATGAGCAGTTCTTC. Its protein product is CAWEMGYEQFF. The chain combines TRBV30 with TRBJ2-1; D is unclear. CDR1 GTSNPN and CDR2 SVGIG come from the germline V gene (reference sequence). The V end lost 5 bases, the J end lost 8 bases, and 10 bases lay between the germline ends. CDR3 size: 11 residues.

In its sample, this clonotype was seen many times. The genes are TRBV7-9 and TRBJ2-5; D is undetermined. This CDR3 has 11 residues. The germline V gene encodes CDR1 SEHNR and CDR2 FQNEAQ (reference sequence). Deletions cut 6 bases from V and 6 bases from J, with 8 bases between. Here the CDR3 DNA reads TGTGCCAGCAGTAACGGAAAGACCCAGTACTTC. Its protein product is CASSNGKTQYF.

This clonotype was detected a few times. The rearrangement links TRBV7-9 to TRBJ2-2; D is unresolved. The V and J ends lost 7 bases and 7 bases respectively, with 10 bases between them. The CDR3 is made up of 12 amino acids. CDR1 SEHNR and CDR2 FQNEAQ come from the germline V gene (reference sequence). The CDR3 region is CASTEWVGELFF. The CDR3 DNA reads TGTGCCAGCACGGAGTGGGTCGGGGAGCTGTTTTTT.

The rearrangement links TRBV6-2 or TRBV6-3 to TRBJ2-3; D is unresolved. The CDR3 sequence is 15 residues long. Germline CDR1 MNHEY, CDR2 SVGEGT. V was clipped by 0 bases and J by 0 bases, with 7 bases between them. The CDR3 nucleotides read TGTGCCAGCAGTTACTCTCTGGGTAGCACAGATACGCAGTATTTT. It is translated as CASSYSLGSTDTQYF.

The chain employs TRBV20-1 and TRBJ2-1; 10 bases are shared with TRBD1. Trimming cost V 6 bases and J 8 bases; bases outside gene matches: 4. The germline gives CDR1 DFQATT, CDR2 SNEGSKA (reference sequence). The CDR3 covers 12 residues. CDR3 amino acids: CSARDRGHEQFF. DNA of the CDR3: TGCAGTGCCCGGGACAGGGGCCATGAGCAGTTCTTC.